A single sample gave rise to the 5 T cell receptor beta chains below, sequenced in a study of T cells after yellow fever vaccination. From the 5' RACE reads, TCRdb called clonotypes with MiXCR, one entry per CDR3 protein. The sample gives 450,000 to 550,000 distinct CDR3 sequences, about a fifth of which show up once; around an eighth is in the top ten. Source: PBMCs, taken 15 days after the yellow fever booster vaccination. All receptors come from a man aged 30-40 years who received the YFV17D yellow fever vaccine.

This clonotype was counted between two and nine times. The chain links TRBV6-6 to TRBJ2-1; a weak D match, TRBD2 (7 bases). V lost 4 bases and J lost 9, with 10 bases in between. CDR1 and CDR2 (germline): MNHNY, SVGAGI (reference sequence). The CDR3 is made up of 12 amino acids. The CDR3 region is CASSSGGREQFF. As DNA, the CDR3 is TGTGCCAGCAGTTCGGGGGGCCGTGAGCAGTTCTTC.

This clonotype was seen only a few times. The CDR3 spells CASSPFRTSGNTDEQFF. The CDR3 coding sequence is TGTGCCAGCAGCCCATTCAGGACTAGCGGAAATACCGATGAGCAGTTCTTC. The chain links TRBV7-6 to TRBJ2-1; 10 bases are shared with TRBD2. Per germline, CDR1 SGHVS and CDR2 FNYEAQ. The CDR3 extends over 17 amino acids. V lost 5 bases, J lost 8 bases, and 15 bases stayed unmatched.

The sample holds a few counts of this clonotype. This chain links TRBV7-2 with TRBJ2-3; D unresolved. This CDR3 has 12 amino acids. Germline CDR1 SGHTA, CDR2 FQGNSA. V gave up 4 bases and J gave up 2 bases, with 4 bases separating them. CDR3 nucleotides: TGTGCCAGCAGCTGGTTCACAGATACGCAGTATTTT. This sequence encodes CASSWFTDTQYF.

The V and J genes are TRBV5-1 and TRBJ2-1; TRBD1 agrees at 9 bases. Per germline, CDR1 SGHRS and CDR2 YFSETQ. The CDR3 has 15 residues. The trim removed 2 bases at V and 7 bases at J, leaving 7 bases unmatched. For the CDR3, the DNA is TGCGCCAGCAGCTTACGGGACAGGGTCCCGAATGAGCAGTTCTTC. It codes for CASSLRDRVPNEQFF.

The V and J genes are TRBV20-1 and TRBJ1-5, with TRBD1 matching over 9 bases. CDR1 and CDR2 (germline): DFQATT, SNEGSKA (reference sequence). The CDR3 consists of 16 residues. V shed 1 base, J shed 5 bases, and the junction held 9 bases outside the gene matches. CDR3 DNA: TGCAGTGCTAGAGTACAGGGGGCGACCGGCTATCAGCCCCAGCATTTT. It translates to CSARVQGATGYQPQHF.